These 29 T cell receptor beta chains came from one sample sequenced in a study of T cells in Graves' hyperthyroidism and ophthalmopathy. Regions amplified from RNA transcripts were the TCR beta CDR3 regions. When the TCR CDR3 underwent first-round RT-PCR, the HTBI primer set was used. TCRdb analysed the multiplex PCR reads with MiXCR anew, one entry per CDR3 protein. This sample carries some 550,000 distinct CDR3 sequences, 15% to 20% of them seen once, and the ten largest clones take approximately 3.5%. Sequenced sample: blood. The source of these receptors is a woman in her forties with Graves' ophthalmopathy.

This clonotype was seen many times. The chain combines TRBV6-1 with TRBJ2-7; 16 bases match TRBD2. CDR1 and CDR2 from the germline V gene are MNHNS and SASEGT. The V and J ends lost 8 bases and 0 bases, in that order; junction bases with no gene match: 13. The CDR3 covers 19 residues. For the CDR3, the DNA is TGTGCCAGCCGACGAGGGCCGGGACTAGCGGGAGGGCCCTCCTACGAGCAGTACTTC. This sequence encodes CASRRGPGLAGGPSYEQYF.

Ten or more counts support this clonotype. This chain uses TRBV6-1 with TRBJ1-4, with D uncertain. CDR3 size: 14 residues. The ends were cut back, 6 bases at V and 7 bases at J, with 15 bases in the middle. Germline-derived CDR1 and CDR2 are MNHNS and SASEGT. The CDR3 nucleotides are TGTGCCAGCAGCTTAATGACTTTCAGTGAAAAACTGTTTTTT. It is translated as CASSLMTFSEKLFF.

This clonotype was seen many times. The chain has TRBV27 and TRBJ2-7; no definite D call. CDR1 is MNHEY, CDR2 SMNVEV, per germline (reference sequence). The CDR3 covers 13 residues. V was trimmed by 1 base and J by 2 bases, leaving 6 bases between them. The CDR3 DNA reads TGTGCCAGCAGTTTATATGGGCCCTACGAGCAGTACTTC. This sequence encodes CASSLYGPYEQYF.

This clonotype was seen at least ten times. V usage is TRBV7-9 and J usage is TRBJ1-2; 7 nucleotides agree with TRBD1. The CDR3 has 14 amino acids. V lost 3 bases, J lost 7 bases, and 8 bases stayed unmatched. Germline V CDR1 and CDR2: SEHNR, FQNEAQ (reference sequence). CDR3 sequence: CASSLRGRDSGYTF. The CDR3 coding sequence is TGTGCCAGCAGCTTGAGGGGCCGGGACAGTGGCTACACCTTC.

V usage is TRBV10-2 and J usage is TRBJ2-1; 11 bases align to TRBD2. The length of the CDR3 is 14 residues. Germline lookup yields CDR1 WSHSY and CDR2 SAAADI. The V gene end was trimmed by 8 bases and the J gene end by 7 bases; junction bases not matched to a gene: 7. The CDR3: CASRGLAGTNEQFF. Written as DNA, the CDR3 is TGCGCCAGCCGTGGACTAGCGGGTACTAATGAGCAGTTCTTC.

This chain uses TRBV5-1 with TRBJ2-5; the D gene is possibly TRBD1 (6 bases). This CDR3 is built from 15 residues. The germline CDR1 and CDR2 sequences are SGHRS and YFSETQ. Trimming removed 4 bases at V and 2 bases at J, with 15 bases between. The chain's CDR3 is CASSPNWGQQETQYF. Here the CDR3 DNA reads TGCGCCAGCAGCCCCAACTGGGGGCAACAAGAGACCCAGTACTTC.

This clonotype was detected many times. CDR3 sequence (DNA): TGCAGCGTCGGGACAGGGGTGAACGAGCAGTACTTC. This translates into CSVGTGVNEQYF. V usage is TRBV29-1 and J usage is TRBJ2-7, with 10 positions matching TRBD1. The CDR3 covers 12 residues. The germline CDR1 and CDR2 sequences are SQVTM and ANQGSEA. The junction had 4 bases not matched to a gene; V was cut back by 6 bases and J by 5 bases.

The sample holds a few counts of this clonotype. V usage is TRBV5-1 and J usage is TRBJ2-1; the match to TRBD2 covers 9 bases. Germline values: CDR1 SGHRS, CDR2 YFSETQ. The V gene end was trimmed by 5 bases and the J gene end by 6 bases; junction bases not matched to a gene: 6. This CDR3 spans 14 amino acids. DNA for the CDR3: TGCGCCAGCAGTCCCCTAGCGGGATCCAATGAGCAGTTCTTC. Translating gives CASSPLAGSNEQFF.

This clonotype came up many times. The chain links TRBV5-1 to TRBJ1-5, with D unresolved. Per germline, CDR1 SGHRS and CDR2 YFSETQ. V was clipped by 4 bases and J by 1 base, with 12 bases between them. CDR3 length equals 15 residues. This CDR3 reads CASSIEGRSNQPQHF. The CDR3 nucleotides read TGCGCCAGCAGCATCGAAGGACGGAGCAATCAGCCCCAGCATTTT.

In this sample, this clonotype turned up many times. This rearrangement joins TRBV3-1 to TRBJ2-3, with D unclear. V lost 1 base, J lost 8 bases, and 7 bases lay in between. This CDR3 is 12 amino acids long. The germline CDR1 and CDR2 sequences are LGHDT and YNNKEL (reference sequence). CDR3 sequence reads: CASSQGPGTQYF. In nucleotides, the CDR3 is TGTGCCAGCAGCCAAGGTCCCGGTACGCAGTATTTT.

The chain has TRBV5-5 and TRBJ2-2; D may be TRBD1 or TRBD2 (7 bases each). With 0 bases removed from V and 5 bases from J, the gap between germline ends came to 17 bases. Germline CDR1 SGHKS, CDR2 YYEKEE (reference sequence). CDR3 length: 17 amino acids. CDR3 bases: TGTGCCAGCAGCTTGGACGCTACAGGGGAGGGGACCGGGGAGCTGTTTTTT. Protein: CASSLDATGEGTGELFF. Based on the CDR3 plus reference TRBV5-5 and TRBJ2-2, the full variable domain is DAGVTQSPTHLIKTRGQQVTLRCSPISGHKSVSWYQQVLGQGPQFIFQYYEKEERGRGNFPDRFSARQFPNYSSELNVNALLLGDSALYLCASSLDATGEGTGELFFGEGSRLTVL.

This clonotype appeared a few times. This clone may be a read error of a much larger clone one base away. The chain has TRBV11-2 and TRBJ2-1, with 13 bases matching TRBD2. The germline V gene encodes CDR1 SGHAT and CDR2 FQNNGV. The CDR3 consists of 15 residues. The V segment lost 5 bases and the J segment 6 bases; nucleotides outside the gene matches: 4. CDR3 in DNA: TGTGCCAGCAGCGCCGGGACTAGCGGGATCAATGAGCAGTTCTTC. Its translation: CASSAGTSGINEQFF.

This clonotype showed up many times. This chain uses TRBV6-1 with TRBJ2-3, with D unclear. The CDR3 is 15 residues long. The germline CDR1 and CDR2 sequences are MNHNS and SASEGT. Trimming took off 2 bases at V and 2 bases at J, with 11 bases between the two ends. CDR3 bases: TGTGCCAGCAGTGAAAAACACCTATACACAGATACGCAGTATTTT. Its protein product is CASSEKHLYTDTQYF.

The V call is TRBV6-8, the J call TRBJ2-1; the D gene is possibly TRBD1 (6 bases). This CDR3 is built from 13 residues. The germline V gene has CDR1 MNHGY and CDR2 SAAAGT. Trimming stripped 2 bases from V and 7 bases from J, with 9 bases between. Here the CDR3 DNA reads TGTGCCAGCAGTTACGACCAGGGGAATGAGCAGTTCTTC. Its protein product is CASSYDQGNEQFF.

This clonotype came up once. The gene calls are TRBV5-1 and TRBJ2-1; D gene unclear. The CDR3 is 14 residues long. Deletions cut 0 bases from V and 6 bases from J, with 10 bases between. Germline V lookup: CDR1 SGHRS, CDR2 YFSETQ. The CDR3 nucleotides read TGCGCCAGCAGCTTGGGTCCGGGTTCCAATGAGCAGTTCTTC. As protein: CASSLGPGSNEQFF.

This clonotype was seen repeatedly, ten times or more. This chain connects TRBV20-1 to TRBJ1-2; D call uncertain. The CDR3 contains 11 residues. The V end lost 3 bases, the J end lost 4 bases, and 6 bases lay between the germline ends. The germline V gene has CDR1 DFQATT and CDR2 SNEGSKA (reference sequence). Here the CDR3 reads CSASGSYGYTF. The CDR3 DNA reads as TGCAGTGCTAGCGGATCCTATGGCTACACCTTC.

This clonotype appeared many times. The chain joins TRBV24-1 to TRBJ2-1, with TRBD2 matching over 8 bases. With 5 bases clipped from V and 4 bases from J, the junction kept 6 bases outside the gene matches. CDR3 length: 15 residues. Germline V gives CDR1 KGHDR, CDR2 SFDVKD. CDR3 in amino acids: CATSGTGLGYNEQFF. The CDR3 nucleotides are TGTGCCACCAGTGGGACGGGACTAGGATACAATGAGCAGTTCTTC.

The chain has TRBV15 and TRBJ1-4, with 9 bases that match TRBD1. The trim removed 0 bases at V and 7 bases at J, leaving 6 bases unmatched. The germline V gene encodes CDR1 LNHNV and CDR2 YYDKDF (reference sequence). This CDR3 region has 16 residues. The CDR3 region is CATSRESGTGPEKLFF. For the CDR3, the DNA is TGTGCCACCAGCAGAGAGTCCGGGACAGGGCCTGAAAAACTGTTTTTT.

This clonotype was counted only a few times. The V gene is TRBV30, the J gene TRBJ2-3, with 8 positions matching TRBD1. Germline values: CDR1 GTSNPN, CDR2 SVGIG (reference sequence). CDR3 length: 14 residues. After removal of 3 bases from V and 11 bases from J, the junction contained 13 bases not matched to a gene. In DNA form, the CDR3 reads TGTGCCTGGAGAACAGGGGGTGGTTCGGTGAGGCAGTATTTT. Translation gives CAWRTGGGSVRQYF.

This clonotype was seen a handful of times. V usage is TRBV25-1 and J usage is TRBJ2-2; no reliable D call. Trimming cost V 1 base and J 7 bases, with 13 bases left between them. There are 15 residues in the CDR3. CDR1 and CDR2 (germline): MGHDK, SYGVNS. This chain's CDR3 is CASSESTGRGGELFF. CDR3 coding DNA: TGTGCCAGCAGTGAATCTACGGGTCGCGGCGGGGAGCTGTTTTTT.

This clonotype was counted many times. V usage is TRBV7-8 and J usage is TRBJ2-1; the D is unclear. This CDR3 spans 16 amino acids. Germline loops: CDR1 SGHVS, CDR2 FQNEAQ. The V end was cut by 1 base, the J end by 0 bases, with 10 bases between. The CDR3 reads CASSLVQAHSYNEQFF. CDR3 bases: TGTGCCAGCAGCTTAGTCCAGGCCCACTCCTACAATGAGCAGTTCTTC.

In this sample, this clonotype turned up many times. The V call is TRBV5-1, the J call TRBJ2-7; D not certain. The CDR3 contains 15 residues. V lost 8 bases to trimming and J lost 4 bases, with 22 bases between them. Germline CDR1 SGHRS, CDR2 YFSETQ. The CDR3 region is CASYQRPDPLYEQYF. The CDR3 nucleotides are TGCGCCAGTTATCAAAGACCGGACCCCTTATACGAGCAGTACTTC.

This clonotype was counted between two and nine times. The genes are TRBV5-1 and TRBJ1-1; D remains unclear. The V end was cut by 1 base, the J end by 0 bases, with 7 bases between. The germline gives CDR1 SGHRS, CDR2 YFSETQ. This CDR3 region has 14 residues. Written as DNA, the CDR3 is TGCGCCAGCAGCTTGACTTACCTGAACACTGAAGCTTTCTTT. Its translation is CASSLTYLNTEAFF.

This clonotype was seen a few times. J is TRBJ1-5 and V is TRBV7-9; the match to TRBD1 covers 10 bases. Trimming took 4 bases from V and 7 from J; bases not matched to a gene: 4. Looked up from germline, CDR1 is SEHNR and CDR2 is FQNEAQ (reference sequence). This CDR3 spans 14 amino acids. The CDR3 spells CASSYGTGAQPQHF. CDR3 nucleotide sequence: TGTGCCAGCAGCTACGGGACAGGGGCCCAGCCCCAGCATTTT.

This clonotype was observed a single time. The chain is built from TRBV25-1 and TRBJ2-7, with D perhaps TRBD2 (5 bases). Trimming took 6 bases from V and 5 from J, leaving 14 bases between them. Germline values: CDR1 MGHDK, CDR2 SYGVNS. The CDR3 is 13 amino acids. The CDR3 spells CASREMGANEQYF. CDR3 nucleotide sequence: TGTGCCAGCAGGGAGATGGGAGCGAACGAGCAGTACTTC.

This clonotype was recorded at least ten times. The chain links TRBV2 to TRBJ1-5; the D gene is possibly TRBD1 (5 bases). The length of the CDR3 is 14 residues. Trimming removed 2 bases at V and 2 bases at J, with 7 bases between. Germline V gene lookup returns CDR1 SNHLY and CDR2 FYNNEI. The CDR3 protein is CASSELQGNQPQHF. In DNA form, the CDR3 reads TGTGCCAGCAGTGAACTACAGGGCAATCAGCCCCAGCATTTT.

The chain combines TRBV18 with TRBJ2-6; D call uncertain. CDR3 length: 13 amino acids. Germline V gene sequence: CDR1 KGHSH, CDR2 LQKENI. V lost 3 bases and J lost 8, with 8 bases in between. The CDR3, as DNA: TGTGCCAGCTCACCTGGGGATTCCAACGTCCTGACTTTC. Protein sequence: CASSPGDSNVLTF.

A few counts support this clonotype. The chain is built from TRBV19 and TRBJ2-7, with D perhaps being TRBD1 or TRBD2 (6 bases each). V lost 3 bases and J lost 1, with 22 bases in between. Germline V gene data show CDR1 as LNHDA and CDR2 as SQIVND (reference sequence). This CDR3 region has 18 residues. In nucleotides, the CDR3 is TGTGCCAGTAGTATCTCAGGAGGGCAGGGGACTTCTTCCTACGAGCAGTACTTC. It is translated as CASSISGGQGTSSYEQYF.

The chain uses TRBV2 and TRBJ1-6, with D hard to call. V lost 3 bases and J 7 bases, leaving 4 bases between the germline ends. The germline V gene has CDR1 SNHLY and CDR2 FYNNEI. The CDR3 runs 12 residues. Here the CDR3 DNA reads TGTGCCAGCAGTGATAACAATTCACCCCTCCACTTT. Amino acid sequence: CASSDNNSPLHF. The variable domain in full, with the rest retrieved from reference TRBV2 and TRBJ1-6, is EPEVTQTPSHQVTQMGQEVILRCVPISNHLYFYWYRQILGQKVEFLVSFYNNEISEKSEIFDDQFSVERPDGSNFTLKIRSTKLEDSAMYFCASSDNNSPLHFGNGTRLTVT.